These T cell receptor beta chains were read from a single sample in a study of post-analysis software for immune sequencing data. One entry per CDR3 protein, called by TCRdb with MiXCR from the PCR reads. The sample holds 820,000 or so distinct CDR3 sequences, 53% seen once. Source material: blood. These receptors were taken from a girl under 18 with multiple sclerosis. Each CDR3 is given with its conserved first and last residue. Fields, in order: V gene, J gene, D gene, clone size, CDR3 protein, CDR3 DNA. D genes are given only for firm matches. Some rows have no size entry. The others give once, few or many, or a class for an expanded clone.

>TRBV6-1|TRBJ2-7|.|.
CASSPRDTFSYEQYF
TGTGCCAGCTCCCCCCGAGACACTTTCTCCTACGAGCAGTACTTC
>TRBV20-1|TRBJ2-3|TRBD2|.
CSARDLGGDADTQYF
TGCAGTGCTAGAGATCTTGGGGGGGACGCAGATACGCAGTATTTT
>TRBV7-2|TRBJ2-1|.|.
CASSLEPGSYNEQFF
TGTGCCAGCAGCTTAGAACCGGGCTCCTACAATGAGCAGTTCTTC
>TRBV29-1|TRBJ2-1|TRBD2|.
CSVQARGGEDEQFF
TGCAGCGTTCAGGCACGGGGGGGGGAGGATGAGCAGTTCTTC
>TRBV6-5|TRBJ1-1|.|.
CASRPQVVLFRTEAFF
TGTGCCAGCAGGCCACAGGTAGTACTATTCCGGACTGAAGCTTTCTTT
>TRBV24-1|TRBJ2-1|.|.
CATSGVAGEQFF
TGTGCCACCAGTGGAGTGGCGGGTGAGCAGTTCTTC
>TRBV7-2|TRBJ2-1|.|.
CASSLDLRDNEQFF
TGTGCCAGCAGCTTAGACCTTAGGGACAATGAGCAGTTCTTC
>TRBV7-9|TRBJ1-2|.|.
CASSAGPPDGYTF
TGTGCCAGCAGCGCGGGACCGCCTGATGGCTACACCTTC
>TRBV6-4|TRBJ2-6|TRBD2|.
CASKRDSSGANVLTF
TGTGCCAGCAAGCGGGATAGCTCTGGGGCCAACGTCCTGACTTTC
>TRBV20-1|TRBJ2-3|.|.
CSAYRGQSFTDTQYF
TGCAGTGCTTATCGAGGACAGTCCTTCACAGATACGCAGTATTTT
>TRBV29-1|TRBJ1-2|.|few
CSVDGVDGYTF
TGCAGCGTGGACGGGGTTGATGGCTACACCTTC
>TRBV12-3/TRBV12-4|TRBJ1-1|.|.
CASSLEGEAFF
TGTGCCAGCAGTTTAGAGGGTGAAGCTTTCTTT
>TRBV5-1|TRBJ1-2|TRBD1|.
CASSSDRGIDGYTF
TGCGCCAGCAGCTCGGACAGGGGTATTGATGGCTACACCTTC
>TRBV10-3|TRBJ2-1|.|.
CAISESDLIYNEQFF
TGTGCCATCAGTGAGTCTGACTTAATTTACAATGAGCAGTTCTTC
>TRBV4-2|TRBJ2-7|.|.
CASSQQKQGQIYEQYF
TGTGCCAGCAGCCAACAGAAGCAGGGGCAGATCTACGAGCAGTACTTC
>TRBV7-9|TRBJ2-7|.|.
CASSPRDIHEQYF
TGTGCCAGCAGCCCCCGGGACATCCACGAGCAGTACTTC
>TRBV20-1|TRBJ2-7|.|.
CSYEGGAYNEQYF
TGCAGCTACGAGGGGGGGGCCTACAATGAGCAGTACTTC
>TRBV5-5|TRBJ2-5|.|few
CASSAEGGRSRETQYF
TGTGCCAGCAGCGCGGAGGGGGGGCGAAGTCGGGAGACCCAGTACTTC
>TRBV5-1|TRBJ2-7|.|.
CASSRTRSSYEQYF
TGCGCCAGCAGCCGGACACGGAGCTCCTACGAGCAGTACTTC
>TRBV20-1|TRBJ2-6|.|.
CSARGAGSGANVLTF
TGCAGTGCTAGAGGGGCGGGATCGGGGGCCAACGTCCTGACTTTC
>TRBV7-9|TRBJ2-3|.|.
CATSVGDTDTQYF
TGTGCCACTTCTGTGGGAGACACAGATACGCAGTATTTT
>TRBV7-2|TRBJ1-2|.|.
CASSLFTSTSSPVVYTF
TGTGCCAGCAGCTTGTTCACCTCAACTTCGTCCCCCGTAGTCTACACCTTC
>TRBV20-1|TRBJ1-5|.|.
CSCRLKGRGNQPQHF
TGCAGCTGTAGACTCAAGGGGAGGGGCAATCAGCCCCAGCATTTT
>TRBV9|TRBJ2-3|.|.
CASSVDGADTQYF
TGTGCCAGCAGCGTAGACGGTGCCGATACGCAGTATTTT
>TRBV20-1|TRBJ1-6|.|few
CSAAPGRGAYNSPLHF
TGCAGTGCTGCCCCCGGCAGGGGAGCCTATAATTCACCCCTCCACTTT
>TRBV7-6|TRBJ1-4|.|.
CASSVSLTPQGPNEKLFF
TGTGCCAGCAGCGTATCTCTTACCCCACAGGGACCTAATGAAAAACTGTTTTTT
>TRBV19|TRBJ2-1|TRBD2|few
CASSIWKRGTYNEQFF
TGTGCCAGTAGTATTTGGAAGCGGGGGACCTACAATGAGCAGTTCTTC
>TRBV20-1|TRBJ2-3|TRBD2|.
CSALPTSGSMGTQYF
TGCAGTGCTTTGCCGACTAGCGGTTCGATGGGTACGCAGTATTTT
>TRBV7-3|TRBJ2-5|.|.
CASTEGSTFYNEQYF
TGTGCCAGCACGGAGGGATCAACCTTCTACAATGAGCAGTACTTC
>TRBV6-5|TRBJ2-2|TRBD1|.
CASSRQGISTAGELFF
TGTGCCAGCAGCCGACAGGGGATCTCCACCGCCGGGGAGCTGTTTTTT
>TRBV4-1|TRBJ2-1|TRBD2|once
CASSQRTSGSYNEQFF
TGCGCCAGCAGCCAACGGACTAGCGGATCCTACAATGAGCAGTTCTTC
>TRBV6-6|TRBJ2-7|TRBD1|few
CASSYRRTGGSYEQYF
TGTGCCAGCAGTTACCGCAGGACAGGGGGCTCCTACGAGCAGTACTTC
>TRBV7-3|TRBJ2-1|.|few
CASSPHQGQVNEQFF
TGTGCCAGCAGCCCCCATCAGGGGCAAGTTAATGAGCAGTTCTTC
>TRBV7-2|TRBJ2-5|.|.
CASSPSRGAYETQYF
TGTGCCAGCAGCCCATCCAGGGGGGCTTATGAGACCCAGTACTTC
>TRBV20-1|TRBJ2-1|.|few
CSATDRYNEQFF
TGCAGTGCCACAGACCGGTACAATGAGCAGTTCTTC
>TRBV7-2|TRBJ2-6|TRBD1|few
CASSSGRDRAGANVLTF
TGTGCCAGCAGCTCAGGCCGGGACAGGGCTGGGGCCAACGTCCTGACTTTC
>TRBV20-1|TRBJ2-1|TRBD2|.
CSAREFRWLAGSYNEQFF
TGCAGTGCTAGAGAATTTCGTTGGCTAGCGGGGTCCTACAATGAGCAGTTCTTC
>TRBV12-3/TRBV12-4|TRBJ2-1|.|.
CASSSPWGRGNEQFF
TGTGCCAGCAGTTCCCCGTGGGGGCGAGGCAATGAGCAGTTCTTC
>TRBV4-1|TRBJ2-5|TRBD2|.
CASSLLPGGGEKTQYF
TGCGCCAGCAGCCTCCTCCCGGGGGGGGGCGAGAAGACCCAGTACTTC
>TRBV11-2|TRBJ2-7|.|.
CASTPLGGASYEQYF
TGTGCCAGCACCCCACTGGGCGGGGCCTCCTACGAGCAGTACTTC
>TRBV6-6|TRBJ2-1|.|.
CASTTGDNRYNEQFF
TGTGCCAGCACCACAGGAGACAATAGATACAATGAGCAGTTCTTC
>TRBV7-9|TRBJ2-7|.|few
CASSLTDGAYEQYF
TGTGCCAGCAGCTTAACGGACGGCGCCTACGAGCAGTACTTC
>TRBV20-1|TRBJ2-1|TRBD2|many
CSARDLAGGDNEQFF
TGCAGTGCTAGAGACCTAGCGGGAGGGGACAATGAGCAGTTCTTC
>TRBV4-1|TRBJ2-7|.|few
CASSQGEPYEQYF
TGCGCCAGCAGCCAAGGGGAACCCTACGAGCAGTACTTC
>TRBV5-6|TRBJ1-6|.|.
CASSPRGKSSYNSPLHF
TGTGCCAGCAGCCCGAGGGGGAAGAGCTCCTATAATTCACCCCTCCACTTT
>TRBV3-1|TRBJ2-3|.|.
CASSQGWGASTDTQYF
TGTGCCAGCAGCCAAGGGTGGGGCGCCAGCACAGATACGCAGTATTTT
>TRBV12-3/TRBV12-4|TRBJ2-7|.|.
CASSHRQENYEQYF
TGTGCCAGCAGTCACAGACAGGAGAACTACGAGCAGTACTTC